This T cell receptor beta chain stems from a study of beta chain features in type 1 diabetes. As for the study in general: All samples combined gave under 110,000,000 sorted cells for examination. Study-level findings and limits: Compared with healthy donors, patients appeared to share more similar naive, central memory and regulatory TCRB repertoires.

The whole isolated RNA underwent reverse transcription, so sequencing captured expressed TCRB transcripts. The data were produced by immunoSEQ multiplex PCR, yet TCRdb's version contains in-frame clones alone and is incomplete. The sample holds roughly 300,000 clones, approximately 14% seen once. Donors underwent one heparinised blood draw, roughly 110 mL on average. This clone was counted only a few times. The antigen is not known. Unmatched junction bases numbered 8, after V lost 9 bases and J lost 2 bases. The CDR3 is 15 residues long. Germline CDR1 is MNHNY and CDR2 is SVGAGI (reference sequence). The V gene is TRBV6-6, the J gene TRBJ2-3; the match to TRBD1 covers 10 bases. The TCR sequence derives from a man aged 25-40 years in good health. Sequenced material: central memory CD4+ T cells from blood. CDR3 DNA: TGTGCCAGTTTCCGGGACAGGGGTACCACAGATACGCAGTATTTT. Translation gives CASFRDRGTTDTQYF.